The present TCR beta chain was sequenced within a study of blood T cell repertoires in COVID-19. The CDR3 runs to 14 residues. Data came from immunoSEQ multiplex PCR; TCRdb stores just in-frame clones and leaves some out. Of some 290,000 clones in the sample, 81% were seen once. The sequencing sample was made of peripheral blood. This receptor was obtained from a woman in her sixties or seventies with active or convalescent COVID-19. The chain uses TRBV21-1 and TRBJ1-1; TRBD1, the table's D call, lacks a check against the DNA. TRBV21-1 is a known pseudogene. CDR3 coding DNA: TGTGCCAGCAGCAAAGCCGGACACCTGTTCTCGGTGCCCTTT. It specifies CASSKAGHLFSVPF.